This T cell receptor beta chain was captured in a study of cytomegalovirus exposure and HLA in healthy donors. Vbeta (60) and Jbeta (13) primers were used in the PCR. The repertoire was sequenced with immunoSEQ multiplex PCR; TCRdb's copy has only in-frame clones and lacks some. The sample yields more than 150,000 clones, approximately 80% seen once. Notes on the study in general: The authors confirmed in vitro that a few CMV-associated chains were specific for CMV antigens. 150 or so TCR beta chains were listed as cytomegalovirus-associated. Later on, a genetic analysis was performed. It linked a missense variant in DCLRE1C with V- and J-gene trimming of TCR beta. Per a later analysis, roughly 17,000 TCR beta sequences showed association with HLA alleles at 0.05 false discovery rate.

J lost 5 bases, V lost 0 bases, and 0 bases had no gene match. The CDR3 sequence is 14 residues long. Looked up from germline, CDR1 is KGHSH and CDR2 is LQKENI. As for this clone: Its antigen is still unknown.

The chain employs TRBV18 and TRBJ2-5, with TRBD1 matching 10 bases. Source material: PBMCs. The TCR originated in a woman in her twenties or thirties in good health and CMV-seronegative. The CDR3 DNA reads TGTGCCAGCTCACCACCGGGACAGGGGGAGACCCAGTACTTC. Translated, it gives CASSPPGQGETQYF.